These 4 T cell receptor beta chains were all obtained from the same sample, sequenced in a study of blood T cell repertoires in COVID-19. TCRdb keeps only in-frame clones here, not all; method: immunoSEQ multiplex PCR. The data contain about 300,000 clones, nearly 90% of them singletons. Source material: PBMCs or T cells enriched from blood (not recorded which). The origin of the receptors is a woman aged 45-60 years who had been exposed to COVID-19.

This sequence joins TRBV12-5 and TRBJ1-4; unclear D gene. Looked up from germline, CDR1 is LGHNT and CDR2 is FRNRAP. This CDR3 comprises 16 residues. V was clipped by 0 bases and J by 4 bases, with 12 bases between them. Here the CDR3 DNA reads TGTGCTAGTGGTTTGGTAGTGGGCAGGTATAATGAAAAACTGTTTTTT. It yields the protein CASGLVVGRYNEKLFF. Drawing the rest from reference TRBV12-5 and TRBJ1-4, the complete variable domain is DARVTQTPRHKVTEMGQEVTMRCQPILGHNTVFWYRQTMMQGLELLAYFRNRAPLDDSGMPKDRFSAEMPDATLATLKIQPSEPRDSAVYFCASGLVVGRYNEKLFFGSGTQLSVL.

This clone showed up just once. This chain connects TRBV9 to TRBJ2-7, with D perhaps matching TRBD2 (6 bases). This CDR3 spans 14 amino acids. Germline V gene sequence: CDR1 SGDLS, CDR2 YYNGEE. V was shortened by 6 bases and J by 2 bases, with 15 bases between the two germline ends. The CDR3 loop reads CASTQGRGPYEQYF. CDR3 coding DNA: TGTGCCAGCACTCAAGGGCGGGGACCCTACGAGCAGTACTTC.

This chain links TRBV6-5 with TRBJ1-3; a weak D match, TRBD1 (5 bases). The ends were cut back, 0 bases at V and 1 base at J, with 10 bases in the middle. This CDR3 is 16 amino acids long. Germline V CDR1 and CDR2: MNHEY, SVGAGI. The CDR3 DNA follows: TGTGCCAGCAGTTACTCGGGGCCTTCTTCTGGAAACACCATATATTTT. Residues: CASSYSGPSSGNTIYF.

This sequence joins TRBV3-1 (or the pseudogene TRBV3-2) and TRBJ1-2; no firm D call. The CDR3 is 13 residues long. The V end lost 0 bases, the J end lost 5 bases, and 7 bases lay between the germline ends. CDR1 is LGHDT and CDR2 is YNNKEL in the germline V gene (reference sequence). The CDR3 protein is CASSQEARYGYTF. The DNA of the CDR3 is TGTGCCAGCAGCCAAGAAGCCCGATATGGCTACACCTTC.